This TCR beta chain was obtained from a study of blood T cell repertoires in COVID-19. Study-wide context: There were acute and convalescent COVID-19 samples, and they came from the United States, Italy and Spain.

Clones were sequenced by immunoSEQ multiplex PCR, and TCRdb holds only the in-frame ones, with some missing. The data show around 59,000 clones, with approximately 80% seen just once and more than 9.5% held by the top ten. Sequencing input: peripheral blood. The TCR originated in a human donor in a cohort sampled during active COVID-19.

CDR3 residues: CASSSDLFGDRRHQPQHF. DNA of the CDR3: TGTGCCAGCAGCTCAGACCTTTTTGGAGACAGGCGACATCAGCCCCAGCATTTT. The chain employs TRBV5-5 and TRBJ1-5; TRBD1 is a possible D gene (6 bases). Germline CDR1 and CDR2: SGHKS and YYEKEE (reference sequence). Trimming took 3 bases from V and 5 from J, leaving 24 bases between them. This CDR3 region has 18 residues.